This T cell receptor (beta chain) emerged from a study of shared clonotypes between healthy human individuals. Study at large: The donor group consisted of two women and three men, aged 18 to 49.

For unsorted samples, genomic DNA was extracted from approximately 90 million PBMCs. Each subset's genomic DNA was shared equally among a number of immunoSEQ plates. 300 ng DNA, roughly 27,000 T cell genomes, went into unsorted PBMC replicate PCRs. Sequencing used immunoSEQ multiplex PCR; TCRdb keeps in-frame clones, though not all of them. The data show a few hundred thousand clones, around 78% seen once. The receptor comes from a middle-aged woman in good health. Some clones in this sample may be carry-over from other donors' samples. The specimen sequenced was PBMCs.

In DNA form, the CDR3 reads TGCGCCAGCAGCCAAGGACGACAGGGGGGACAGCCCCAGCATTTT. It specifies CASSQGRQGGQPQHF. The gene calls are TRBV4-3 and TRBJ1-5; 9 nucleotides agree with TRBD1. The junction had 5 bases not matched to a gene; V was cut back by 1 base and J by 7 bases. The germline V gene has CDR1 LGHNA and CDR2 YSLEER. There are 15 residues in the CDR3.